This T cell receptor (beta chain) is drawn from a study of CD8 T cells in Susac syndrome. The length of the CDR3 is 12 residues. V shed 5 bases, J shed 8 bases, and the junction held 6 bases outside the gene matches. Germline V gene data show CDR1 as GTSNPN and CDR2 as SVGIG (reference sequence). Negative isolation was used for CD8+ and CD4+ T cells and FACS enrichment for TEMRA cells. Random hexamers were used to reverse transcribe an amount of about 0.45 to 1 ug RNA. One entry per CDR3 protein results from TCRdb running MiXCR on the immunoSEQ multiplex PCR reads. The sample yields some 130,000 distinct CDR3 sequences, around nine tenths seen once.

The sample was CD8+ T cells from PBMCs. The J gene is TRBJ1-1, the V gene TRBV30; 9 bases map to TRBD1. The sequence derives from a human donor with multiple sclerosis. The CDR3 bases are TGTGCCTGGGGGGACAGGGCGATGGAAGCTTTCTTT. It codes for CAWGDRAMEAFF.